The 11 T cell receptor beta chains reported below all come from one sample, sequenced in a study of siplizumab effects on memory and regulatory T cells (dated by TCRdb to about 2019). To prepare the library, the immunoSEQ multiplex PCR assay was applied. TCRdb retrieved this table from immuneACCESS and kept in-frame rearrangements only. Not all clones are present; in checked studies, unresolved V genes account for under half, and no reason is known for the remainder. The sample table holds around 100,000 clones, of which about 95% were seen once. The ten largest account for under 0.7% of the sample. Specimen: Tregs sorted from blood. Receptor source: a human donor in good health.

The rearrangement links TRBV7-9 to TRBJ2-5; 9 nucleotides agree with TRBD1. V shed 3 bases and J 4 bases; nucleotides not matched to a gene: 9. The CDR3 extends over 16 amino acids. The germline CDR1 and CDR2 sequences are SEHNR and FQNEAQ (reference sequence). CDR3 loop: CASSLALPTGGETQYF. Written as DNA, the CDR3 is TGTGCCAGCAGCTTGGCCCTGCCGACAGGGGGAGAGACCCAGTACTTC.

The chain employs TRBV10-2 and TRBJ2-1, with 10 bases identical to TRBD1. The CDR3 consists of 16 residues. V lost 7 bases to trimming and J lost 9 bases; unmatched junction nucleotides: 15. Per germline, CDR1 WSHSY and CDR2 SAAADI. DNA of the CDR3: TGCGCCAGCAATGTCTTGAGACAGGGGGCGGGGGTTGAGCAGTTCTTC. Its protein product is CASNVLRQGAGVEQFF.

CDR3 region: CASSFTSGRSFEQYF. Written as DNA, the CDR3 is TGTGCCAGCAGCTTTACTAGCGGGAGGTCTTTCGAGCAGTACTTC. The gene calls are TRBV7-2 and TRBJ2-7; TRBD2 matches 12 bases. Germline V gene lookup returns CDR1 SGHTA and CDR2 FQGNSA. The CDR3 length is 15 residues. J lost 6 bases, V lost 3 bases, and 6 bases had no gene match.

This clone was found once. The V and J genes are TRBV7-2 and TRBJ2-7; the D gene is possibly TRBD2 (6 bases). This CDR3 has 18 residues. V was shortened by 1 base and J by 1 base, with 20 bases between the two germline ends. Germline CDR1 is SGHTA and CDR2 is FQGNSA. This CDR3 is CASSLDYAPGGVSYEQYF. The CDR3 bases are TGTGCCAGCAGCTTAGACTATGCCCCTGGAGGGGTGTCCTACGAGCAGTACTTC.

This clone was seen once. The chain uses TRBV5-1 and TRBJ1-2, with a tentative D call TRBD1 (6 bases). CDR1 and CDR2 from the germline V gene are SGHRS and YFSETQ. CDR3 length: 14 residues. Trimming took off 3 bases at V and 3 bases at J, with 12 bases between the two ends. CDR3 loop: CASSWTVRDYGYTF. The DNA for the CDR3 is TGCGCCAGCAGCTGGACAGTGAGGGACTATGGCTACACCTTC.

The chain couples TRBV28 to TRBJ1-1; possibly TRBD1 for D (5 bases). Per the germline V gene, CDR1 is MDHEN and CDR2 is SYDVKM. The CDR3 has 15 residues. With 3 bases removed from V and 0 bases from J, the gap between germline ends came to 11 bases. The CDR3 bases are TGTGCCAGCAGTTTCCCCAGGGCGATGAACACTGAAGCTTTCTTT. This translates into CASSFPRAMNTEAFF.

The CDR3 reads CASSRITPRPTYGYTF. For the CDR3, the DNA is TGTGCCAGTAGCCGAATAACACCTCGACCCACCTATGGCTACACCTTC. This chain connects TRBV19 to TRBJ1-2; D gene uncertain. The CDR3 runs 16 residues. Germline CDR1 reads LNHDA; CDR2 reads SQIVND (reference sequence). V was clipped by 6 bases and J by 4 bases, with 21 bases between them.

The rearrangement links TRBV6-8 to TRBJ2-3, with 14 bases that match TRBD2. With V trimmed by 5 bases and J by 4 bases, 2 bases remained unmatched. Looked up from germline, CDR1 is MNHGY and CDR2 is SAAAGT. The CDR3 has 15 amino acids. The chain's CDR3 is CASSRLAGGPDTQYF. CDR3 sequence (DNA): TGTGCCAGCAGTCGACTAGCGGGAGGGCCAGATACGCAGTATTTT.

A single count supports this clone. V and J are TRBV10-1 and TRBJ2-3; D gene unclear. Germline CDR1 and CDR2: WNHNN and SYGVQD (reference sequence). This CDR3 has 13 amino acids. V was cut by 3 bases and J by 8 bases, with 12 bases left in between. The CDR3 here is CASSDPPRVTQYF. The DNA of the CDR3 is TGCGCCAGCAGTGACCCCCCTAGGGTTACGCAGTATTTT.

In this sample, this clone turned up once. The chain has TRBV27 and TRBJ2-3, with a tentative D call TRBD1 (6 bases). Germline V gene sequence: CDR1 MNHEY, CDR2 SMNVEV (reference sequence). Trimming shortened V by 9 bases and J by 2 bases, and 12 bases separated the two germline ends. CDR3 length: 13 amino acids. The CDR3 region is CASGDRYTDTQYF. CDR3 nucleotides: TGTGCCAGTGGCGACAGGTACACAGATACGCAGTATTTT.

V and J are TRBV2 and TRBJ1-1, with D tentatively TRBD1 (6 bases). The germline CDR1 and CDR2 sequences are SNHLY and FYNNEI. CDR3 length: 14 amino acids. V gave up 0 bases and J gave up 11 bases, with 16 bases separating them. The CDR3 nucleotides read TGTGCCAGCAGTGAAGCAACTCCGGGGGCTGGGGCTTTCTTT. It encodes CASSEATPGAGAFF. Supplemented by reference TRBV2 and TRBJ1-1, the full variable domain reads EPEVTQTPSHQVTQMGQEVILRCVPISNHLYFYWYRQILGQKVEFLVSFYNNEISEKSEIFDDQFSVERPDGSNFTLKIRSTKLEDSAMYFCASSEATPGAGAFFGQGTRLTVV.